A single sample gave rise to the 5 T cell receptor beta chains below, sequenced in a study of molecular identifiers for immune sequencing clone quantification. TCRdb re-analysed the PCR reads in MiXCR, keeping a single row per CDR3 protein. The sample consists of about 54,000 distinct CDR3 sequences, 25% of them appearing once. Sequences were obtained from naive CD8+ T cells from blood, with Jurkat cell RNA spiked in. Documented subset: FACS-sorted CD8+CD4-CCR7+CD45RA+ naive T cells. These receptors all come from a human donor in good health. Some libraries in this study had Jurkat cell RNA spiked in.

Note on this clonotype: This may arise from a read error, as a much more abundant clone is one base away. The CDR3 coding sequence is TGTGCCAGCAGCGTAGGCAGAGTAGCCTACGAGCAGCACTTC. Residues: CASSVGRVAYEQHF. This chain uses TRBV9 with TRBJ2-7; D is unclear. This CDR3 region has 14 residues. The germline gives CDR1 SGDLS, CDR2 YYNGEE.

This clonotype was seen many times. The CDR3 region is CSATDRGRDTQYF. CDR3 nucleotides: TGCAGCGCAACCGACAGGGGGAGAGATACGCAGTATTTT. This chain connects TRBV29-1 to TRBJ2-3; 9 nucleotides match TRBD1. J gave up 5 bases and V 7 bases, and 7 bases lay outside the gene matches. The length of the CDR3 is 13 residues. The germline V gene encodes CDR1 SQVTM and CDR2 ANQGSEA.

The sample holds many counts of this clonotype. V usage is TRBV9 and J usage is TRBJ2-3; D perhaps matches TRBD1 (6 bases). This CDR3 contains 15 residues. Trimming shortened V by 0 bases and J by 0 bases, and 8 bases separated the two germline ends. Per germline, CDR1 SGDLS and CDR2 YYNGEE. CDR3 DNA sequence: TGTGCCAGCAGCGTAGTGGGGGCGAGCACAGATACGCAGTATTTT. Translation gives CASSVVGASTDTQYF.

This clonotype came up many times. The chain recombines TRBV28 with TRBJ1-5; D is perhaps TRBD1 (5 bases). Trimming shortened V by 5 bases and J by 2 bases, and 13 bases separated the two germline ends. Looked up from germline, CDR1 is MDHEN and CDR2 is SYDVKM. This CDR3 is built from 15 residues. CDR3 protein: CASSTIRGGNQPQHF. The CDR3 DNA sequence: TGTGCCAGCAGTACTATCCGGGGGGGCAATCAGCCCCAGCATTTT.

This clonotype was seen repeatedly, ten times or more. The chain is built from TRBV5-1 and TRBJ1-1; unclear D gene. CDR1 is SGHRS, CDR2 YFSETQ, per germline. V gave up 2 bases and J gave up 0 bases, with 5 bases separating them. CDR3 size: 13 residues. As DNA, the CDR3 is TGCGCCAGCAGCTTTAGCCTGAACACTGAAGCTTTCTTT. Amino acids: CASSFSLNTEAFF.